The present entry profiles one T cell receptor (beta chain) with its context. Its antigen remains unknown. These data are taken from a study of shared clonotypes between healthy human individuals. The overall study: Three plates each covered CD4 naive and memory; CD8 naive two, CD8 memory one. Study findings and constraints: The genetic and exposure-history diversity represented was limited by few donors. Estimated clonotype richness was generally higher in naive than memory subsets.

Assay: immunoSEQ multiplex PCR; the TCRdb copy retains only in-frame clones and omits some. The data hold more than 400,000 clones, with around 96% observed a single time. This CDR3 is 20 amino acids long. In the CD4+ fraction, cells were divided into CD45RA+ naive and CD45RA-negative memory subsets. The clonotype originates from a woman in her 30s in good health. The gene calls are TRBV21-1 and TRBJ2-3; TRBD2 is taken as the D call from the table, unchecked against the DNA. TRBV21-1 is a recognized pseudogene. Sequenced: naive CD4+ T cells sorted from blood. Sample subset: CD45RA+ positively selected. The CDR3 loop is CASTKIYGTSGSKSTDTQYF. The DNA for the CDR3 is TGTGCCAGCACCAAAATATACGGGACTAGCGGGAGTAAAAGCACAGATACGCAGTATTTT.